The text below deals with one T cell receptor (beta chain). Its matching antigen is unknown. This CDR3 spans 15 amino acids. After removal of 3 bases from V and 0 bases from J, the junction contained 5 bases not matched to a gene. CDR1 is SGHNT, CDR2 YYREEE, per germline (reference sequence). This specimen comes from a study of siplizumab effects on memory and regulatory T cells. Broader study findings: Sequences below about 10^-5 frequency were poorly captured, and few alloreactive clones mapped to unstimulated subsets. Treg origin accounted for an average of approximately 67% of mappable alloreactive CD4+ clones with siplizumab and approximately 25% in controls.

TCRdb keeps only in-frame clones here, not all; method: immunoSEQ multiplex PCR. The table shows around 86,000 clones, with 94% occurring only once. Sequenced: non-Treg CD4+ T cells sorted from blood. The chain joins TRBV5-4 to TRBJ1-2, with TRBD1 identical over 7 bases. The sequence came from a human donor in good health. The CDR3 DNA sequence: TGTGCCAGCAGCTCTCAGACAGGGTCTAACTATGGCTACACCTTC. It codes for CASSSQTGSNYGYTF.